One sample yielded the 4 T cell receptor beta chains listed below, sequenced in a study of T-cell reconstitution after alpha-beta-depleted transplantation in children. A TCRbeta library incorporating unique molecular identifiers was prepared. TCRdb independently ran MiXCR on the PCR reads; one entry per CDR3 protein. The table shows around 600,000 distinct CDR3 sequences, with 20% to 25% occurring only once. The material sequenced was PBMCs, mostly from graft donor cells, taken 360 days after TCRalphabeta/CD19-depleted stem cell transplant. Source of these receptors: a boy in the first two years of life who had a stem cell transplant for acute myeloid leukemia, so the T cells may come from the graft donor.

V gene TRBV24-1 combines with J gene TRBJ2-3; D unclear. The CDR3 contains 15 residues. The germline V and J ends were trimmed by 3 bases and 2 bases, with 11 bases remaining between them. Germline-derived CDR1 and CDR2 are KGHDR and SFDVKD. The CDR3 here is CATSDIQHNTDTQYF. DNA of the CDR3: TGTGCCACCAGTGATATCCAACACAACACAGATACGCAGTATTTT.

J is TRBJ1-1 and V is TRBV5-1, with TRBD1 identical over 8 bases. V gave up 6 bases and J gave up 6 bases; unmatched junction bases: 4. The CDR3 is 12 amino acids. Per germline, CDR1 SGHRS and CDR2 YFSETQ. CDR3 coding DNA: TGCGCCAGCAAGACAGGGGAAGCTGAAGCTTTCTTT. Protein product: CASKTGEAEAFF.

The chain couples TRBV15 to TRBJ2-1; tentative D call: TRBD2 (5 bases). The CDR3 runs 14 residues. CDR1 and CDR2 from the germline V gene are LNHNV and YYDKDF (reference sequence). Trimming stripped 4 bases from V and 8 bases from J, with 15 bases between. The CDR3 spells CATSTEGRFDEQFF. In DNA form, the CDR3 reads TGTGCCACCAGCACCGAGGGCAGATTCGATGAGCAGTTCTTC.

This clonotype was detected many times. This chain links TRBV6-5 with TRBJ1-5; 7 nucleotides align to TRBD1. The CDR3 extends over 14 amino acids. Germline V gene sequence: CDR1 MNHEY, CDR2 SVGAGI. J lost 3 bases, V lost 5 bases, and 4 bases had no gene match. This CDR3 reads CASSPGTVNQPQHF. CDR3 DNA: TGTGCCAGCAGTCCCGGGACAGTCAATCAGCCCCAGCATTTT.